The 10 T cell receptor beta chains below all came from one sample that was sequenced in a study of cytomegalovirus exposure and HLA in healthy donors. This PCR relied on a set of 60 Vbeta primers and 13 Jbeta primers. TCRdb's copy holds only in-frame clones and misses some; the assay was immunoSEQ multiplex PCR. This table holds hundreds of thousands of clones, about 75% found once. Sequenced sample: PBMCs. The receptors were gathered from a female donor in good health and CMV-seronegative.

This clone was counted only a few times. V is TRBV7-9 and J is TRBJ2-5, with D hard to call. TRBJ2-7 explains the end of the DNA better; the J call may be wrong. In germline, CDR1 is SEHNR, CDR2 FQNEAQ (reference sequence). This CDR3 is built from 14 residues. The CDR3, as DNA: TGTGCCAGCAGCCCCCAATCCCTTAACTACGAGCAGTACTTC. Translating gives CASSPQSLNYEQYF.

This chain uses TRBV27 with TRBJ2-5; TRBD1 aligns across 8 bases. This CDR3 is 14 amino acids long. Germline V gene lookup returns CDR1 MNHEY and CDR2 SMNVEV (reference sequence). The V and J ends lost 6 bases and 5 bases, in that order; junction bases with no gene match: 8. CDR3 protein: CASSNPRQGETQYF. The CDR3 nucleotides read TGTGCCAGCAGCAACCCTAGACAGGGGGAGACCCAGTACTTC.

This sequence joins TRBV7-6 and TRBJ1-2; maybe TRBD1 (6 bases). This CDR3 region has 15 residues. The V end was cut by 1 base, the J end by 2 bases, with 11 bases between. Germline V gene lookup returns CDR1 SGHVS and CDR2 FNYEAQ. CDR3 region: CASSLGTALNYGYTF. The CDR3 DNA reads TGTGCCAGCAGCTTAGGGACAGCATTAAACTATGGCTACACCTTC. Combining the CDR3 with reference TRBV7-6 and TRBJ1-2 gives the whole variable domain GAGVSQSPRYKVTKRGQDVALRCDPISGHVSLYWYRQALGQGPEFLTYFNYEAQQDKSGLPNDRFSAERPEGSISTLTIQRTEQRDSAMYRCASSLGTALNYGYTFGSGTRLTVV.

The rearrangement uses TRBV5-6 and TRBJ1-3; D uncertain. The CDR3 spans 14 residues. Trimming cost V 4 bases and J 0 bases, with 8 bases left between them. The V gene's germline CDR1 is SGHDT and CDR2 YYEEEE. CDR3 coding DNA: TGTGCCAGCAGCCAACGCGGCTCTGGAAACACCATATATTTT. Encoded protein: CASSQRGSGNTIYF.

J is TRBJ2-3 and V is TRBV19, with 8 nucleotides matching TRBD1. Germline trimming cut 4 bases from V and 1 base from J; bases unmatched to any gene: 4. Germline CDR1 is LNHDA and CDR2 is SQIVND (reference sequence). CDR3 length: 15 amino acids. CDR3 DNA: TGTGCCAGTAGTACAGGGGGCGCCGGCACAGATACGCAGTATTTT. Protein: CASSTGGAGTDTQYF.

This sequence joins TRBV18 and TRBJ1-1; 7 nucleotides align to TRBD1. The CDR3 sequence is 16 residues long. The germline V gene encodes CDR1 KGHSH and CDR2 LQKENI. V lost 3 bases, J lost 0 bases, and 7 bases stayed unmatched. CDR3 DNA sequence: TGTGCCAGCTCACCCGTAGGACAGGATTTGAACACTGAAGCTTTCTTT. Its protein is CASSPVGQDLNTEAFF.

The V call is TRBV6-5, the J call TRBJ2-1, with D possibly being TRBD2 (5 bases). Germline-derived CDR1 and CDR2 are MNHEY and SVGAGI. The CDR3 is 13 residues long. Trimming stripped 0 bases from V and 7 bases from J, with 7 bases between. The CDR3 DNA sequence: TGTGCCAGCAGTTACTCAGCGGAGAATGAGCAGTTCTTC. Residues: CASSYSAENEQFF.

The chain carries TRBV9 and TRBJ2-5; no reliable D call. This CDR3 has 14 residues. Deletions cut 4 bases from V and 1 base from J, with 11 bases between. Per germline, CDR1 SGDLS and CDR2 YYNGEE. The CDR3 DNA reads TGTGCCAGCAGCCCCCTCGTGAGCCAAGAGACCCAGTACTTC. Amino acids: CASSPLVSQETQYF. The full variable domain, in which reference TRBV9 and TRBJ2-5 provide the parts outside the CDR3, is DSGVTQTPKHLITATGQRVTLRCSPRSGDLSVYWYQQSLDQGLQFLIQYYNGEERAKGNILERFSAQQFPDLHSELNLSSLELGDSALYFCASSPLVSQETQYFGPGTRLLVL.

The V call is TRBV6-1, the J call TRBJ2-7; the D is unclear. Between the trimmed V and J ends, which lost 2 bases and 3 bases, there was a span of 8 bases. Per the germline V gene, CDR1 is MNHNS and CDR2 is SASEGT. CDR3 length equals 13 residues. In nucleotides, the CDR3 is TGTGCCAGCAGTGAATCTGCCGGCTACGAGCAGTACTTC. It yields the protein CASSESAGYEQYF.

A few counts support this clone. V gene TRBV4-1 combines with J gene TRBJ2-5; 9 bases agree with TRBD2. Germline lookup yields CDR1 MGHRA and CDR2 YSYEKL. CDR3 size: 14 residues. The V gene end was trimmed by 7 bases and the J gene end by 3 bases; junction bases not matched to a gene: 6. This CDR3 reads CASTPAGGEETQYF. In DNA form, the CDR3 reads TGCGCCAGCACCCCGGCGGGAGGGGAAGAGACCCAGTACTTC.